The 29 T cell receptor beta chains listed next were all sequenced from one sample in a study of shared clonotypes between healthy human individuals. The repertoire was sequenced with immunoSEQ multiplex PCR; TCRdb's copy has only in-frame clones and lacks some. The repertoire includes about 380,000 clones, 96% of them detected once, and 0.25% to 0.35% sits in the top ten. The sequencing input was memory CD8+ T cells sorted from blood. Subset noted: CD45RO+ cells pooled with CCR7-negative TemRA cells. Every receptor here comes from a man aged 25 to 40 in good health.

This chain uses TRBV30 with TRBJ1-3; weak D call: TRBD1 (5 bases). The length of the CDR3 is 19 residues. Germline CDR1 is GTSNPN and CDR2 is SVGIG (reference sequence). Trimming shortened V by 1 base and J by 0 bases, and 22 bases separated the two germline ends. The CDR3 DNA is TGTGCCTGGAGTGACTTGGGGACGGATATTCGCCTCTCTGGAAACACCATATATTTT. This encodes CAWSDLGTDIRLSGNTIYF.

V gene TRBV10-3 combines with J gene TRBJ1-2; TRBD1 aligns across 9 bases. Germline lookup yields CDR1 ENHRY and CDR2 SYGVKD. The CDR3 has 13 residues. With V trimmed by 5 bases and J by 5 bases, 3 bases remained unmatched. The CDR3 reads CAISRDRGYGYTF. The DNA for the CDR3 is TGTGCCATCAGTAGAGACAGGGGGTATGGCTACACCTTC.

The genes are TRBV6-5 and TRBJ2-7, with TRBD2 matching 12 bases. V shed 0 bases and J 6 bases; nucleotides not matched to a gene: 3. CDR1 is MNHEY, CDR2 SVGAGI, per germline. CDR3 length: 15 residues. The CDR3 sequence: CASSYSTSGRSEQYF. CDR3 DNA sequence: TGTGCCAGCAGTTACTCGACTAGCGGGAGAAGCGAGCAGTACTTC.

This clone was detected once. The chain has TRBV5-4 and TRBJ1-1; no reliable D call. Germline assignment: CDR1 SGHNT and CDR2 YYREEE (reference sequence). Trimming pared 0 bases from V and 5 bases from J, leaving 14 bases between. This CDR3 contains 15 residues. CDR3 sequence (DNA): TGTGCCAGCAGCTTGGAGGGCAGGTGGAGAACTGAAGCTTTCTTT. Amino acids: CASSLEGRWRTEAFF.

The count of this clone is one. V usage is TRBV4-1 and J usage is TRBJ1-1; maybe TRBD1 (5 bases). Trimming removed 1 base from V and 4 bases from J, with 7 bases in between. This CDR3 has 13 residues. The V gene's germline CDR1 is MGHRA and CDR2 YSYEKL. The CDR3 region has the DNA TGCGCCAGCAGCCAAGTGGGGACCACTGAAGCTTTCTTT. Translating it yields CASSQVGTTEAFF.

The count of this clone is one. The rearrangement links TRBV5-4 to TRBJ2-5, with 7 positions matching TRBD1. The V gene end was trimmed by 2 bases and the J gene end by 2 bases; junction bases not matched to a gene: 6. The CDR3 has 15 residues. Germline loops: CDR1 SGHNT, CDR2 YYREEE (reference sequence). In DNA, the CDR3 is TGTGCCAGCAGCTTCTTTGTCAGGGGGCAAGAGACCCAGTACTTC. Residues: CASSFFVRGQETQYF. Full variable domain (rest looked up from reference TRBV5-4 and TRBJ2-5): ETGVTQSPTHLIKTRGQQVTLRCSSQSGHNTVSWYQQALGQGPQFIFQYYREEENGRGNFPPRFSGLQFPNYSSELNVNALELDDSALYLCASSFFVRGQETQYFGPGTRLLVL.

V and J are TRBV5-6 and TRBJ1-1; 7 bases are shared with TRBD1. J gave up 3 bases and V 1 base, and 3 bases lay outside the gene matches. CDR1 and CDR2 (germline): SGHDT, YYEEEE. The CDR3 spans 14 residues. The CDR3 bases are TGTGCCAGCAGCTTGTCCGGGACAGACACTGAAGCTTTCTTT. Its translation: CASSLSGTDTEAFF.

In the case of this clone: Other DNA sequences from this sample encode an identical CDR3 as well. The chain carries TRBV28 and TRBJ2-7; D gene uncertain. Trimming removed 6 bases at V and 3 bases at J, with 6 bases between. The CDR3 is 11 residues long. Germline V gives CDR1 MDHEN, CDR2 SYDVKM. CDR3 in DNA: TGTGCCAGCAGGATTAACTACGAGCAGTACTTC. Translating gives CASRINYEQYF.

The genes are TRBV18 and TRBJ2-1; 9 bases line up with TRBD2. The CDR3 length is 16 residues. The germline CDR1 and CDR2 sequences are KGHSH and LQKENI. V lost 3 bases and J lost 9; bases outside the gene matches: 12. The CDR3 reads CASSPLSSGTGGEQFF. In DNA form, the CDR3 reads TGTGCCAGCTCACCTTTGTCTAGCGGGACCGGAGGTGAGCAGTTCTTC.

This chain connects TRBV28 to TRBJ2-3; the D gene could be TRBD1 or TRBD2 (5 bases each). CDR1 is MDHEN, CDR2 SYDVKM, per germline. The CDR3 runs 14 residues. The V end was cut by 5 bases, the J end by 2 bases, with 11 bases between. The CDR3 DNA reads TGTGCCAGCAGTACACCGGGACCCACAGATACGCAGTATTTT. Protein: CASSTPGPTDTQYF.

The chain recombines TRBV28 with TRBJ2-7; no firm D call. CDR3 length equals 12 residues. The V gene lost 7 bases and the J gene lost 2 bases, with 9 bases spanning the gap. Germline CDR1 reads MDHEN; CDR2 reads SYDVKM. The CDR3 spells CASTRLPYEQYF. The CDR3 bases are TGTGCCAGCACTCGCCTACCCTACGAGCAGTACTTC.

The chain carries TRBV7-8 and TRBJ2-2; possibly TRBD1 or TRBD2 for D (5 bases each). Germline V gene sequence: CDR1 SGHVS, CDR2 FQNEAQ. This CDR3 comprises 16 residues. V was clipped by 5 bases and J by 7 bases, with 20 bases between them. As DNA, the CDR3 is TGTGCCAGCAGCCGGACATCTGGGGGATCGGGCGGGGAGCTGTTTTTT. Protein sequence: CASSRTSGGSGGELFF.

The rearrangement links TRBV30 to TRBJ1-4, with a weak D call TRBD1 (6 bases). Trimming shortened V by 0 bases and J by 8 bases, and 13 bases separated the two germline ends. The V gene's germline CDR1 is GTSNPN and CDR2 SVGIG (reference sequence). The CDR3 runs to 14 residues. DNA for the CDR3: TGTGCCTGGAGTGTACAGGGCTTCCGGGAAAAACTGTTTTTT. Encoded protein: CAWSVQGFREKLFF.

J is TRBJ2-1 and V is TRBV14, with 13 bases fitting TRBD2. Losses at the gene ends were 7 bases for V and 7 bases for J; bases not matched to a gene: 7. The length of the CDR3 is 15 residues. Germline CDR1 and CDR2: SGHDN and FVKESK. CDR3 region: CASNIGLAGANEQFF. The CDR3 DNA reads as TGTGCCAGCAACATAGGACTAGCGGGAGCAAATGAGCAGTTCTTC. Full variable domain (outside the CDR3, taken from reference TRBV14 and TRBJ2-1): EAGVTQFPSHSVIEKGQTVTLRCDPISGHDNLYWYRRVMGKEIKFLLHFVKESKQDESGMPNNRFLAERTGGTYSTLKVQPAELEDSGVYFCASNIGLAGANEQFFGPGTRLTVL.

The chain uses TRBV28 and TRBJ2-5; 13 bases line up with TRBD2. Per germline, CDR1 MDHEN and CDR2 SYDVKM. Trimming took 4 bases from V and 5 from J; bases not matched to a gene: 7. The CDR3 covers 16 residues. The CDR3 DNA sequence: TGTGCCAGCAGTTATACCGGGACTAGCGGGACTGAGACCCAGTACTTC. Amino acid sequence: CASSYTGTSGTETQYF.

The rearrangement joins TRBV6-1 to TRBJ1-3; D uncertain. Germline assignment: CDR1 MNHNS and CDR2 SASEGT. This CDR3 spans 15 amino acids. Between the trimmed V and J ends, which lost 0 bases and 2 bases, there was a span of 8 bases. Here the CDR3 DNA reads TGTGCCAGCAGTGAAGCGGCGACGGCTGGAAACACCATATATTTT. Translating gives CASSEAATAGNTIYF.

This clone showed up just once. The chain couples TRBV6-5 to TRBJ1-1; perhaps TRBD1 as D (6 bases). V was shortened by 2 bases and J by 4 bases, with 17 bases between the two germline ends. CDR1 and CDR2 from the germline V gene are MNHEY and SVGAGI. This CDR3 is built from 16 residues. The CDR3 nucleotides read TGTGCCAGCAGTTACCCGATTGGGGGGCCGGGCACTGAAGCTTTCTTT. Its translation: CASSYPIGGPGTEAFF.

V usage is TRBV15 and J usage is TRBJ2-7; a weak D match, TRBD2 (7 bases). The germline V gene encodes CDR1 LNHNV and CDR2 YYDKDF (reference sequence). The CDR3 sequence is 15 residues long. The V and J ends lost 1 base and 4 bases respectively, with 14 bases between them. The DNA for the CDR3 is TGTGCCACCAGCAGAGGTTTAGGGGGGGTATACGAGCAGTACTTC. Translation gives CATSRGLGGVYEQYF.

The chain joins TRBV7-8 to TRBJ2-7, with 8 bases that match TRBD1. Germline V CDR1 and CDR2: SGHVS, FQNEAQ. V lost 2 bases, J lost 4 bases, and 7 bases stayed unmatched. This CDR3 region has 15 residues. The DNA for the CDR3 is TGTGCCAGCAGCTTACGACGGGACAGGATTTACGAGCAGTACTTC. Translation gives CASSLRRDRIYEQYF.

This rearrangement joins TRBV7-9 to TRBJ2-1; 12 nucleotides agree with TRBD2. The V and J ends lost 5 bases and 10 bases, in that order; junction bases with no gene match: 12. In germline, CDR1 is SEHNR, CDR2 FQNEAQ (reference sequence). There are 16 residues in the CDR3. In nucleotides, the CDR3 is TGTGCCAGCAGCCGACGAAGACTAGCGGGAGTTTCCGAGCAGTTCTTC. It codes for CASSRRRLAGVSEQFF.

The chain is built from TRBV18 and TRBJ2-1; 8 bases map to TRBD2. V was clipped by 9 bases and J by 7 bases; unmatched bases: 14. The CDR3 is 15 residues long. CDR1 is KGHSH and CDR2 is LQKENI in the germline V gene. The CDR3 nucleotides are TGTGCCAGTACACGAGCGGGAGTATTGGGGAATGAGCAGTTCTTC. Translation: CASTRAGVLGNEQFF.

The chain carries TRBV7-9 and TRBJ2-2; 9 bases are a match to TRBD2. This CDR3 comprises 16 residues. J lost 6 bases, V lost 1 base, and 6 bases had no gene match. CDR1 and CDR2 from the germline V gene are SEHNR and FQNEAQ (reference sequence). The DNA of the CDR3 is TGTGCCAGCAGCTTAGTTCTAGCGGGAATTCCCGGGGAGCTGTTTTTT. It translates to CASSLVLAGIPGELFF.

The chain has TRBV5-1 and TRBJ2-5, with 11 bases fitting TRBD1. CDR1 and CDR2 from the germline V gene are SGHRS and YFSETQ. The CDR3 has 14 amino acids. V lost 3 bases and J lost 5; bases outside the gene matches: 3. CDR3 in amino acids: CASSWTGGEETQYF. The CDR3 nucleotides are TGCGCCAGCAGCTGGACAGGGGGCGAGGAGACCCAGTACTTC.

DNA of the CDR3: TGTGCCAGCAATGATATACAGGGGGCCTACGAGCAGTACTTC. Translated, it gives CASNDIQGAYEQYF. This chain joins TRBV6-1 and TRBJ2-7, with 8 bases fitting TRBD1. Germline V gene data show CDR1 as MNHNS and CDR2 as SASEGT. The CDR3 sequence is 14 residues long. The junction had 7 bases not matched to a gene; V was cut back by 7 bases and J by 2 bases.

In regard to this clone: In the same sample, other DNA sequences code for this CDR3. The CDR3 nucleotides read TGTGCCTGGAGTCAGGTCCCCGAGGGATCGAACACTGAAGCTTTCTTT. Translating gives CAWSQVPEGSNTEAFF. The rearrangement links TRBV30 to TRBJ1-1; D gene unclear. The CDR3 contains 16 residues. V lost 2 bases and J 1 base, leaving 17 bases between the germline ends. CDR1 and CDR2 (germline): GTSNPN, SVGIG (reference sequence).

The V call is TRBV4-1, the J call TRBJ2-1; tentatively, D is TRBD2 (5 bases). The CDR3 is 16 residues long. Trimming took 1 base from V and 7 from J, leaving 17 bases between them. Germline V gives CDR1 MGHRA, CDR2 YSYEKL. CDR3 DNA sequence: TGCGCCAGCAGCCAAGTCGGGCGGGCTAGACTTAATGAGCAGTTCTTC. Its translation: CASSQVGRARLNEQFF.

The chain joins TRBV7-3 to TRBJ2-7, with 8 bases fitting TRBD2. Germline trimming cut 11 bases from V and 2 bases from J; bases unmatched to any gene: 32. The germline CDR1 and CDR2 sequences are SGHTA and FQGTGA. The CDR3 consists of 21 residues. DNA for the CDR3: TGTGCCGGACAGCCCTATAAATTTGGGGCTGGCGGGAGGAGGGACCCCTACGAGCAGTACTTC. Translating gives CAGQPYKFGAGGRRDPYEQYF.

The rearrangement joins TRBV5-5 to TRBJ1-4, with TRBD1 as a possible D gene (5 bases). CDR1 and CDR2 (germline): SGHKS, YYEKEE (reference sequence). The CDR3 consists of 17 residues. Trimming took 0 bases from V and 1 from J, leaving 13 bases between them. Written as DNA, the CDR3 is TGTGCCAGCAGCTTGGCAGGGTATCTCCAAACTAATGAAAAACTGTTTTTT. The encoded protein is CASSLAGYLQTNEKLFF.

V is TRBV4-1 and J is TRBJ2-7; D possibly matches TRBD1 or TRBD2 (5 bases each). This CDR3 comprises 15 residues. CDR1 and CDR2 (germline): MGHRA, YSYEKL. V was shortened by 4 bases and J by 3 bases, with 16 bases between the two germline ends. CDR3 amino acids: CASSLKAGTLYEQYF. The CDR3 DNA is TGCGCCAGCAGCCTCAAGGCCGGGACCCTCTACGAGCAGTACTTC.